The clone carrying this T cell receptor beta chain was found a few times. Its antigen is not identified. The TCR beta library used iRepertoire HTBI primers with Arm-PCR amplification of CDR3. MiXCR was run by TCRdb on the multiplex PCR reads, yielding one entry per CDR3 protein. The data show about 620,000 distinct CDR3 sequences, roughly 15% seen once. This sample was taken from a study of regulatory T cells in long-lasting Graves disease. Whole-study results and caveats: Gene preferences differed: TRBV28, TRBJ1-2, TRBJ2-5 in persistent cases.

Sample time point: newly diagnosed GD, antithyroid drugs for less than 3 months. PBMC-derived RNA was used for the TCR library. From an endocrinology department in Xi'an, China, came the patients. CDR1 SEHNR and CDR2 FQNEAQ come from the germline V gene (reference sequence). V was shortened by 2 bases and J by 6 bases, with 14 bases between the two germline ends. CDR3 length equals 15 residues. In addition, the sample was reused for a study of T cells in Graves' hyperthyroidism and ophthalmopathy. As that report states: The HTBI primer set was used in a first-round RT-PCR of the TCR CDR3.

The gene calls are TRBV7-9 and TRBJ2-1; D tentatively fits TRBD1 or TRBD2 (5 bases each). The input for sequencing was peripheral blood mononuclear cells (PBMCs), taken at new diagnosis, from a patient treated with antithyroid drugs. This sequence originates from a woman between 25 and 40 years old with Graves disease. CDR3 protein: CASSLYVPGTNEQFF. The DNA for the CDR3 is TGTGCCAGCAGCTTATATGTCCCAGGGACCAATGAGCAGTTCTTC.